What follows describes a single T cell receptor (beta chain). The CDR3 contains 13 residues. CDR1 is SGHRS and CDR2 is YFSETQ in the germline V gene. The V and J ends lost 4 bases and 7 bases respectively, with 11 bases between them. The sample comes from a study of OX40 agonist ivuxolimab in advanced cancers. For the study at large: Ivuxolimab was delivered to patients intravenously every 2 weeks at doses spanning 0.01 to 10 mg/kg.

Profiled with immunoSEQ multiplex PCR; TCRdb holds only in-frame clones, not every one. The sample contains 70,000 or so clones, 87% of which appear only once. The origin of this receptor is an adult with an advanced solid tumor such as melanoma, head and neck, liver or kidney cancer. The specimen was CD4+ or CD8+ T cells sorted from blood, collected in a trial of the OX40 agonist ivuxolimab. The chain carries TRBV5-1 and TRBJ2-2; D tentatively fits TRBD1 or TRBD2 (6 bases each). The CDR3 sequence is CASSRGGFGELFF. CDR3 DNA sequence: TGCGCCAGCAGCCGAGGGGGGTTCGGGGAGCTGTTTTTT.